The clone carrying this TCR beta chain was observed at least ten times. The study used a library that attached unique molecular identifiers to individual cDNA molecules. TCRdb reprocessed the 5' RACE reads with MiXCR, giving one entry per CDR3 protein. The data contain 130,000 or so distinct CDR3 sequences, 4.1% of them singletons. The entry originates in a study of human T cells and chemical hapten exposure. Study background: TCR yields per sample varied, mainly owing to small pooled library volume differences.

The starting material, unfractionated whole blood, was used for total RNA extraction. Germline CDR1 is MNHEY and CDR2 is SVGAGI. Germline trimming cut 5 bases from V and 3 bases from J; bases unmatched to any gene: 10. The CDR3 consists of 16 residues. The sequence came from a female donor in good health. The V gene is TRBV6-5, the J gene TRBJ1-5, with TRBD1 identical over 7 bases. The CDR3 bases are TGTGCCAGCAGTACCAACAGGGGTCGCGACAATCAGCCCCAGCATTTT. Amino acids: CASSTNRGRDNQPQHF.